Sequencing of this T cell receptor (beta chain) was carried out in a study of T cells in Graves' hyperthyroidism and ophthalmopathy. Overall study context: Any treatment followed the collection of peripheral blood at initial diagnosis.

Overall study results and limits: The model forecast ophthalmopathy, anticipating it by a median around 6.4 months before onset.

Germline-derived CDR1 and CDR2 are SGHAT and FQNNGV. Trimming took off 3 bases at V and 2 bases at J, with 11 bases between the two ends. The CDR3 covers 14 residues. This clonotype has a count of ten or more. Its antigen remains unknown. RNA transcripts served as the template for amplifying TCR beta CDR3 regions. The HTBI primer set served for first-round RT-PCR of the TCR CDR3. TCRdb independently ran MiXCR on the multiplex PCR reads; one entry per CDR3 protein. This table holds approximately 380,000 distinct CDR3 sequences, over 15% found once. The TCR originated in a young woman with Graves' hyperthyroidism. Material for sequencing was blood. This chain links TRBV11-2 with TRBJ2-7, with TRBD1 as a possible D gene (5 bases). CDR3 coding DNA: TGTGCCAGCAGCTTGGACACACCTGCCTACGAGCAGTACTTC. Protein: CASSLDTPAYEQYF.